This T cell receptor beta chain stems from a study of cytomegalovirus exposure and HLA in healthy donors. Overall study context: Most donors, less than 85% of 398 genotyped, fell in the Caucasian-associated ancestry cluster.

The PCR ran on 60 Vbeta and 13 Jbeta primers. Clones were sequenced by immunoSEQ multiplex PCR, and TCRdb holds only the in-frame ones, with some missing. Of approximately 140,000 clones in the sample, 78% were seen once. Germline lookup yields CDR1 SGHTA and CDR2 FQGNSA. V lost 5 bases, J lost 5 bases, and 9 bases lay in between. This CDR3 spans 12 amino acids. This clone was counted between two and nine times. The TCR sequence derives from a middle-aged man in good health and CMV-seropositive. This chain uses TRBV7-2 with TRBJ2-5; no clear D. The sequenced sample was PBMCs. The CDR3 sequence: CASSLVGETQYF. CDR3 DNA: TGTGCCAGCAGCCTAGTCGGGGAGACCCAGTACTTC. The variable domain in full, with the rest retrieved from reference TRBV7-2 and TRBJ2-5, is GAGVSQSPSNKVTEKGKDVELRCDPISGHTALYWYRQSLGQGLEFLIYFQGNSAPDKSGLPSDRFSAERTGGSVSTLTIQRTQQEDSAVYLCASSLVGETQYFGPGTRLLVL.